This T cell receptor (beta chain) was recorded in a study of beta chain features in type 1 diabetes. Cells sorted by CD45RO/CCR7/CD25/CD127/CD95/CD27 comprised CD4+ naive, central memory, regulatory and stem cell-like memory cells. Expressed TCRB transcripts were sequenced because the isolated RNA had all been reverse transcribed beforehand. The protocol was immunoSEQ multiplex PCR, while the TCRdb copy is restricted to in-frame clones and leaves out a portion. The profile shows about 450,000 clones, about an eighth of them singletons. A few counts support this clone. The source is a woman between 18 and 30 years old in good health. Sequenced material: naive CD4+ T cells from blood.

As DNA, the CDR3 is TGTGCCAGCAGTTCCTCGGGACTTAATGAGCAGTTCTTC. As protein: CASSSSGLNEQFF. V and J are TRBV28 and TRBJ2-1; maybe TRBD2 (6 bases). CDR3 length: 13 residues. V was shortened by 4 bases and J by 7 bases, with 11 bases between the two germline ends. Per germline, CDR1 MDHEN and CDR2 SYDVKM.